This TCR beta chain was recorded in a study of T cells in Graves' hyperthyroidism and ophthalmopathy. On the study more broadly: Pretreatment peripheral blood was obtained at initial diagnosis.

Per the germline V gene, CDR1 is MNHEY and CDR2 is SVGEGT. The CDR3 has 15 amino acids. Trimming pared 10 bases from V and 7 bases from J, leaving 23 bases between. RNA transcripts served as the template for amplifying TCR beta CDR3 regions. The study used the HTBI primer set for a first-round RT-PCR of the TCR CDR3. TCRdb re-called the multiplex PCR reads with MiXCR, one entry per CDR3 protein. There are roughly 300,000 distinct CDR3 sequences in the sample; about 15% occur only once, and 20% to 25% lies in the top ten. The specimen sequenced was blood. The sequence derives from a woman younger than 45 with Graves' hyperthyroidism. The V call is TRBV6-2 or TRBV6-3, the J call TRBJ2-1; D gene ambiguous. This chain's CDR3 is CATNAPFGARNEQFF. CDR3 DNA sequence: TGTGCCACAAACGCCCCCTTCGGCGCCAGGAATGAGCAGTTCTTC.